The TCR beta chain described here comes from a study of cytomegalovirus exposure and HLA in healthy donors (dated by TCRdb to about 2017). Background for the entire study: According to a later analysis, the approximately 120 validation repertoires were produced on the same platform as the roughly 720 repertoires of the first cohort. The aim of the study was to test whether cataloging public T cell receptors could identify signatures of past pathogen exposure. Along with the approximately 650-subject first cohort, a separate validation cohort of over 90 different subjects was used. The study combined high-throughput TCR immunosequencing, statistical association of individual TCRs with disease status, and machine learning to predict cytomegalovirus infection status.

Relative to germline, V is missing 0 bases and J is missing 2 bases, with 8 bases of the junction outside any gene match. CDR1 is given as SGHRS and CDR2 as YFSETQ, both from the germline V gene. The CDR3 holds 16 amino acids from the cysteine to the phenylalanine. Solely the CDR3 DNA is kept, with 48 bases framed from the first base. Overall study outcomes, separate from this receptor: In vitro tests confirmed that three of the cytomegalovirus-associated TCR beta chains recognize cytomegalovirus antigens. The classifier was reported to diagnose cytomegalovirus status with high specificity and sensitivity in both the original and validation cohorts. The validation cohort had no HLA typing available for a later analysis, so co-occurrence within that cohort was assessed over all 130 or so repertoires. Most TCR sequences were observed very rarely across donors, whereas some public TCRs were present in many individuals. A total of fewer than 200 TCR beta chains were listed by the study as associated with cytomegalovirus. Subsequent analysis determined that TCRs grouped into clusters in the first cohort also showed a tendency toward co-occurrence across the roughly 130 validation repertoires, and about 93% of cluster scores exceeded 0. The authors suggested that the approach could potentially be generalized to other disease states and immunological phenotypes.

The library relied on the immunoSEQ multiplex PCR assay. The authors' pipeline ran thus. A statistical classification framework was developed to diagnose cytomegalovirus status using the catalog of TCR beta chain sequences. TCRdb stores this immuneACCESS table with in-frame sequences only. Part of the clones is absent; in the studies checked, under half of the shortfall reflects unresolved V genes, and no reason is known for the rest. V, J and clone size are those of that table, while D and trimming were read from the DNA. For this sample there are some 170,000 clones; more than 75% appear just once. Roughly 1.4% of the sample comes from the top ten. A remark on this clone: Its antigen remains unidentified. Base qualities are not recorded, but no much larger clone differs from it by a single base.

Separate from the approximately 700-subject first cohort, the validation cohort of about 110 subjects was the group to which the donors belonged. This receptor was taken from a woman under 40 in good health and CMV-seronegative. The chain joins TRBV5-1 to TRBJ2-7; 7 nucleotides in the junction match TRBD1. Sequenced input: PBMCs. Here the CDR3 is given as CASSLGDREGTYEQYF. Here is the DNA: TGCGCCAGCAGCTTGGGAGACAGGGAAGGGACCTACGAGCAGTACTTC.